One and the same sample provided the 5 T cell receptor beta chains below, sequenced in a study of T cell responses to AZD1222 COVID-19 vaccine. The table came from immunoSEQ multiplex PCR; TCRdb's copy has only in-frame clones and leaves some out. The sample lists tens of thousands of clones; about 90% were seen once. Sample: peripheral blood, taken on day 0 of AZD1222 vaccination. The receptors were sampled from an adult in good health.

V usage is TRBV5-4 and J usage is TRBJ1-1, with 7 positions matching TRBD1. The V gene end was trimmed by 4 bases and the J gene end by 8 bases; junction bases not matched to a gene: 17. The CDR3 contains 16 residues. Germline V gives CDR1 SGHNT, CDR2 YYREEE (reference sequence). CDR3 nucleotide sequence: TGTGCCAGCAGCGAGACCGCTTGGACAGGACGACCCGAAGCTTTCTTT. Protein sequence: CASSETAWTGRPEAFF.

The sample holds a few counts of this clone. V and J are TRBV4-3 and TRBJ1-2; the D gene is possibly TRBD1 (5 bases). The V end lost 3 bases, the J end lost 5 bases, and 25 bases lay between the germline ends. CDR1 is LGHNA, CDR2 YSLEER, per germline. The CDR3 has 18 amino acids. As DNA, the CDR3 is TGCGCCAGCAGCCAGCAGAAAACGAATAAGCAGGGTGGATATGGCTACACCTTC. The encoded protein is CASSQQKTNKQGGYGYTF.

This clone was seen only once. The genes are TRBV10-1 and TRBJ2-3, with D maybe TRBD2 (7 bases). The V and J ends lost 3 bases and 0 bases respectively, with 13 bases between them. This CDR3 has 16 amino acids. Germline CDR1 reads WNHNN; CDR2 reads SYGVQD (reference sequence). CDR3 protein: CASSDVAGASTDTQYF. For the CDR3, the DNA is TGCGCCAGCAGTGATGTGGCGGGGGCAAGCACAGATACGCAGTATTTT.

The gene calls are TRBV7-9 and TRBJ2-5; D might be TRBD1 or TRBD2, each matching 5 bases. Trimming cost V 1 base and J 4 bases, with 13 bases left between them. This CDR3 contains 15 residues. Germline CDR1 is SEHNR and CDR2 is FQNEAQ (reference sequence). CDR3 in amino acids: CASSLGAQGVETQYF. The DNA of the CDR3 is TGTGCCAGCAGCTTAGGGGCTCAGGGAGTAGAGACCCAGTACTTC. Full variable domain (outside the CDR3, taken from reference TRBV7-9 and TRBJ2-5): DTGVSQNPRHKITKRGQNVTFRCDPISEHNRLYWYRQTLGQGPEFLTYFQNEAQLEKSRLLSDRFSAERPKGSFSTLEIQRTEQGDSAMYLCASSLGAQGVETQYFGPGTRLLVL.

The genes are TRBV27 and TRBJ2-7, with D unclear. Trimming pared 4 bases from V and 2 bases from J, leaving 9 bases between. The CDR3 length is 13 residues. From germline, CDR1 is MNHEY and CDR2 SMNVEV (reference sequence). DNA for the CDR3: TGTGCCAGCAGTTATTCGTCGGCCTACGAGCAGTACTTC. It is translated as CASSYSSAYEQYF.